These T cell receptor beta chains were read from a single sample in a study of T cell responses to AZD1222 COVID-19 vaccine. Clones were sequenced by immunoSEQ multiplex PCR, and TCRdb holds only the in-frame ones, with some missing. The sample contains around 130,000 clones, approximately 90% of which appear only once. Sequenced here: peripheral blood, sampled on day 0 of AZD1222 vaccination. Receptors originate from an adult in good health. Each CDR3 is given with its conserved first and last residue. The D gene is left open where the match is weak. A clone size is listed for some rows: how often the clone was seen (once, few, many), or a class if it is expanded.

D gene	V gene	clone size	J gene	CDR3 DNA	CDR3 protein
NA	TRBV11-3	NA	TRBJ2-1	TGTGCCAGCAGCTCAGGCCCTAAGCATGAGCAGTTCTTC	CASSSGPKHEQFF
NA	TRBV9	NA	TRBJ2-7	TGTGCCAGCAGCGTAGGCGTCTTAGTCTCCTACGAGCAGTACTTC	CASSVGVLVSYEQYF
NA	TRBV7-8	NA	TRBJ2-7	TGTGCCAGCAGCTTATGGCAGGGGCCCTCCTACGAGCAGTACTTC	CASSLWQGPSYEQYF
TRBD1	TRBV5-1	few	TRBJ2-7	TGCGCCAGCAGGATAAGGGGGCCAGGCGACGAGCAGTACTTC	CASRIRGPGDEQYF
NA	TRBV11-1	NA	TRBJ2-1	TGTGCCAGCAGCATAACAGGGAATGTGAATGAGCAGTTCTTC	CASSITGNVNEQFF
NA	TRBV2	NA	TRBJ1-1	TGTGCCAGCAAATTACAGGGCCTGAACACTGAAGCTTTCTTT	CASKLQGLNTEAFF
NA	TRBV19	NA	TRBJ1-1	TGTGCCAGTAGCCTAACAGGTGGGGTTTCTGAAGCTTTCTTT	CASSLTGGVSEAFF
NA	TRBV7-9	NA	TRBJ2-3	TGTGCCAGCAGCTCCCCCGAACCTACAGATACGCAGTATTTT	CASSSPEPTDTQYF
NA	TRBV10-2	NA	TRBJ1-6	TGCGCCAGCAGTGAGTACAGTTCACCCCTCCACTTT	CASSEYSSPLHF
TRBD1	TRBV19	NA	TRBJ1-3	TGTGCCAGTAGTACCCGGGACAGGGGTAGTCCCTCTGGAAACACCATATATTTT	CASSTRDRGSPSGNTIYF
NA	TRBV2	NA	TRBJ2-7	TGTGCCAGCAGAGTTGAGATTGGCGGAATATACGAGCAGTACTTC	CASRVEIGGIYEQYF
NA	TRBV29-1	NA	TRBJ1-3	TGCAGCGTCACGGACTTTAAGGACTCTGGAAACACCATATATTTT	CSVTDFKDSGNTIYF
NA	TRBV6-5	once	TRBJ2-7	TGTGCCAGCAGTTACGGACAATGGACCTACGAGCAGTACTTC	CASSYGQWTYEQYF
TRBD2	TRBV4-1	NA	TRBJ2-6	TGCGCCAGCAGCCAAGTTGGGAGGGGAGGGCCGAACGTCCTGACTTTC	CASSQVGRGGPNVLTF
NA	TRBV11-2	NA	TRBJ2-1	TGTGCCAGCAGCTTAGATACGGTAAATGAGCAGTTCTTC	CASSLDTVNEQFF
NA	TRBV6-5	NA	TRBJ1-6	TGTGCCAGCAGTTACGACCGTCAGACTTATAATTCACCCCTCCACTTT	CASSYDRQTYNSPLHF
TRBD1	TRBV9	NA	TRBJ2-7	TGTGCCAGCAGCGTTGGGACAGGCGCCTACGAGCAGTACTTC	CASSVGTGAYEQYF
NA	TRBV6-5	NA	TRBJ2-1	TGTGCCAGCAGGCAACAGGGAGGGGGCGTCGATGAGCAGTTCTTC	CASRQQGGGVDEQFF
NA	TRBV18	NA	TRBJ1-5	TGTGCCAGCTCACCACCCGGTGTCGCGGCCAGGGTACCCCATACTAGCAATCAGCCCCAGCATTTT	CASSPPGVAARVPHTSNQPQHF
TRBD1	TRBV7-8	NA	TRBJ1-6	TGTGCCAGCAGCTTTCTTGGACAGGGGGCTGATTCACCCCTCCACTTT	CASSFLGQGADSPLHF
TRBD2	TRBV6-4	NA	TRBJ2-1	TGTGCCAGCAGTGACTCTAGCGGGGGGGCCAATGAGCAGTTCTTC	CASSDSSGGANEQFF
NA	TRBV4-1	NA	TRBJ1-1	TGCGCCAGCAGCCAAGAGAGGAGTTCTGAAGCTTTCTTT	CASSQERSSEAFF
TRBD1	TRBV11-2	once	TRBJ1-1	TGTGCCAGCAGGGATCACAGGGGGAAAGCGGTTGAAGCTTTCTTT	CASRDHRGKAVEAFF
TRBD1	TRBV19	NA	TRBJ1-5	TGTGCCAGTAGTATCGACAGGGGGCGGTTGGGCAATCAGCCCCAGCATTTT	CASSIDRGRLGNQPQHF
NA	TRBV27	NA	TRBJ1-5	TGTGCCAGCAGCCAACGGGGTCCGACTTATAGCAATCAGCCCCAGCATTTT	CASSQRGPTYSNQPQHF
NA	TRBV30	NA	TRBJ2-1	TGTGCCTGGAGGTGGGGTGGCAGGGTGGTTAATGAGCAGTTCTTC	CAWRWGGRVVNEQFF
NA	TRBV5-1	NA	TRBJ2-5	TGCGCCAGCAGCAGGGGACTGCAAGAGACCCAGTACTTC	CASSRGLQETQYF
NA	TRBV19	NA	TRBJ1-4	TGTGCCAGTAGCCGCCACGAGTGGGAACTGTTTTTT	CASSRHEWELFF
NA	TRBV28	NA	TRBJ1-2	TGTGCCAGCAGTCGCAGGGTTGGCTACACCTTC	CASSRRVGYTF
NA	TRBV7-8	once	TRBJ1-4	TGTGCCAGCAGCTTACAGGGTAACAGGGCGAGTGAAAAACTGTTTTTT	CASSLQGNRASEKLFF
TRBD1	TRBV19	few	TRBJ2-2	TGTGCCAGTGGACGGACAGGGGGACGTAGCACCGGGGAGCTGTTTTTT	CASGRTGGRSTGELFF
NA	TRBV5-1	NA	TRBJ1-2	TGCGCCAGCAGCTTAATCGTGGAGGCAGGGGACTACACCTTC	CASSLIVEAGDYTF
NA	TRBV6-4	few	TRBJ2-1	TGTGCCAGCAGTGACGGCTCCTACAATGAGCAGTTCTTC	CASSDGSYNEQFF
NA	TRBV20-1	once	TRBJ2-7	TGCAGTGCTAGTTCTGAGGGACCGCGTTACGAGCAGTACTTC	CSASSEGPRYEQYF
NA	TRBV2	NA	TRBJ1-6	TGTGCCAGCAGGGGGGGCTGGTCCTATAATTCACCCCTCCACTTT	CASRGGWSYNSPLHF
NA	TRBV28	NA	TRBJ1-1	TGTGCCAGCAGTCCCTGGACAGAGATGAACACTGAAGCTTTCTTT	CASSPWTEMNTEAFF
TRBD2	TRBV5-8	NA	TRBJ2-7	TGTGCCAGCAGCCTAAGCGGGGCCCATCGCGACGAGCAGTACTTC	CASSLSGAHRDEQYF
NA	TRBV1	NA	TRBJ1-4	TGCACCAGCAGCGTAAGAACAGAGCCTGAAAAACTGTTTTTT	CTSSVRTEPEKLFF
NA	TRBV30	NA	TRBJ2-1	TGTGCCTGGGGGGGGTATAACAATGAGCAGTTCTTC	CAWGGYNNEQFF
NA	TRBV11-2	NA	TRBJ1-6	TGTGCCAGCAGCTCCCAGGGGAGCTCCTATAATTCACCCCTCCACTTT	CASSSQGSSYNSPLHF
NA	TRBV2	NA	TRBJ1-4	TGTGCCAGCAGCCCGGGAGCACCGAGGGAAAAACTGTTTTTT	CASSPGAPREKLFF
NA	TRBV6-6	NA	TRBJ2-7	TGTGCCAGCAGTTACTCGGAGTCTGTTGGCTACGAGCAGTACTTC	CASSYSESVGYEQYF
NA	TRBV19	NA	TRBJ2-7	TGTGCCAGTAGTAGAGCTGGTAGGGAGGCCTACGAGCAGTACTTC	CASSRAGREAYEQYF
NA	TRBV5-1	NA	TRBJ1-1	TGCGCCAGCAGCTTCACCGGGGGGGCTAGCACTGAAGCTTTCTTT	CASSFTGGASTEAFF